The TCR beta chain under discussion was sequenced for a study of shared clonotypes between healthy human individuals. About this clone: The antigen remains unidentified.

Study observations and caveats: Clonotypes not shared had lower generation probabilities than those common to all four donors. Naive subsets generally had larger estimated richness than memory subsets.

Methods used by the authors: Filtering was not the same, since immunoSEQ gave junction-only sequences without quality scores. TCRdb's copy holds only in-frame clones and misses some; the assay was immunoSEQ multiplex PCR. V, J and clone size reflect that table, while D and trimming were determined from the DNA. The table lists millions of clones, around nine tenths of them singletons. The V gene lost 6 bases and the J gene lost 5 bases, with 16 bases spanning the gap. The germline V gene has CDR1 MNHNS and CDR2 SASEGT. The CDR3 covers 14 residues. This chain joins TRBV6-1 and TRBJ1-1; the D gene is possibly TRBD1 (6 bases). This receptor was taken from a man younger than 35 in good health. Sequencing was carried out using naive CD4+ T cells sorted from blood. Subset denoted: CD45RA+ positively selected. In nucleotides, the CDR3 is TGTGCCAGCAGCCAGCCGCCTCAGGGGACTGAAGCTTTCTTT. Residues: CASSQPPQGTEAFF.